The 27 T cell receptor beta chains listed next were all sequenced from one sample in a study of a mutant IDH1 vaccine in newly diagnosed glioma. Only in-frame clones appear in the TCRdb table, and some are missing; sequencing was by immunoSEQ multiplex PCR. The profile shows about 36,000 clones, around 80% of them singletons. Antigens for these TCRs are unknown. Indicated time point: week 11, during vaccination. Vaccinated patients received 300 ug of mutant IDH1 20-mer peptide per dose, with topical imiquimod. The sample here was peripheral blood mononuclear cells (PBMCs), taken from a glioma patient whose treatment included an IDH1 peptide vaccine. The receptors here all came from a woman aged 30 to 39 with glioma. Some clones in this sample may be carry-over from other donors' samples.

On this clone itself: One junction end disagrees with the germline gene, perhaps due to a read error. The chain employs TRBV19 and TRBJ2-2, with a tentative D call TRBD2 (6 bases). CDR1 and CDR2 (germline): LNHDA, SQIVND (reference sequence). This CDR3 is 12 amino acids long. CDR3 nucleotide sequence: TGTGCCAGTAGTATTCGGCCCGGGGGGCTGTTTTTT. It translates to CASSIRPGGLFF.

This sequence joins TRBV19 and TRBJ2-1; TRBD1 might be the D (6 bases). The CDR3 totals 15 residues. Trimming removed 5 bases at V and 5 bases at J, with 16 bases between. In germline, CDR1 is LNHDA, CDR2 SQIVND (reference sequence). As DNA, the CDR3 is TGTGCCAGTAGTTGGGGGCCCCCCGAACACAATGAGCAGTTCTTC. Its protein product is CASSWGPPEHNEQFF. Full variable domain (missing parts from reference TRBV19 and TRBJ2-1): DGGITQSPKYLFRKEGQNVTLSCEQNLNHDAMYWYRQDPGQGLRLIYYSQIVNDFQKGDIAEGYSVSREKKESFPLTVTSAQKNPTAFYLCASSWGPPEHNEQFFGPGTRLTVL.

Here the CDR3 reads CASSVVGVVNTGELFF. The CDR3 DNA is TGTGCCAGCAGCGTAGTGGGGGTTGTGAACACCGGGGAGCTGTTTTTT. The genes are TRBV9 and TRBJ2-2; D may match TRBD1 or TRBD2 (5 bases each). The CDR3 length is 16 residues. CDR1 and CDR2 from the germline V gene are SGDLS and YYNGEE. Trimming cost V 0 bases and J 1 base, with 10 bases left between them. Complete variable domain (other parts from reference TRBV9 and TRBJ2-2): DSGVTQTPKHLITATGQRVTLRCSPRSGDLSVYWYQQSLDQGLQFLIQYYNGEERAKGNILERFSAQQFPDLHSELNLSSLELGDSALYFCASSVVGVVNTGELFFGEGSRLTVL.

The rearrangement joins TRBV9 to TRBJ2-7, with D perhaps TRBD2 (5 bases). V gave up 0 bases and J gave up 0 bases, with 16 bases separating them. This CDR3 comprises 17 residues. Germline V gene data show CDR1 as SGDLS and CDR2 as YYNGEE. The CDR3, as DNA: TGTGCCAGCAGCGTAGGGGTGGGAGCGTTCTACTCCTACGAGCAGTACTTC. Its protein is CASSVGVGAFYSYEQYF.

The chain is built from TRBV28 and TRBJ1-2; possibly TRBD1 for D (5 bases). V lost 5 bases and J lost 4, with 14 bases in between. The CDR3 extends over 14 amino acids. Per germline, CDR1 MDHEN and CDR2 SYDVKM. CDR3 sequence reads: CASSLVQGIYGYTF. CDR3 coding DNA: TGTGCCAGCAGTCTGGTGCAGGGAATCTATGGCTACACCTTC.

The chain is built from TRBV13 and TRBJ2-7, with a tentative D call TRBD1 (6 bases). From germline, CDR1 is PRHDT and CDR2 FYEKMQ (reference sequence). V lost 7 bases and J lost 3, with 16 bases in between. This CDR3 has 14 amino acids. The CDR3 region is CASTSVGALYEQYF. The CDR3 DNA reads as TGTGCCAGCACCTCAGTGGGGGCCCTCTACGAGCAGTACTTC. Supplemented by reference TRBV13 and TRBJ2-7, the full variable domain reads AAGVIQSPRHLIKEKRETATLKCYPIPRHDTVYWYQQGPGQDPQFLISFYEKMQSDKGSIPDRFSAQQFSDYHSELNMSSLELGDSALYFCASTSVGALYEQYFGPGTRLTVT.

The chain carries TRBV19 and TRBJ1-5; D is possibly TRBD1 (5 bases). The V gene lost 7 bases and the J gene lost 3 bases, with 7 bases spanning the gap. The germline V gene encodes CDR1 LNHDA and CDR2 SQIVND (reference sequence). This CDR3 comprises 12 residues. The CDR3 is CASKQANQPQHF. CDR3 in DNA: TGTGCCAGTAAACAGGCCAATCAGCCCCAGCATTTT.

The chain has TRBV6-5 and TRBJ2-1, with TRBD2 as a possible D gene (6 bases). This CDR3 is 11 amino acids long. V lost 8 bases and J 10 bases, leaving 12 bases between the germline ends. CDR1 is MNHEY and CDR2 is SVGAGI in the germline V gene. CDR3 nucleotides: TGTGCCAGCCGCCGGGACTCAGAGCAGTTCTTC. Translation: CASRRDSEQFF.

The chain combines TRBV5-1 with TRBJ2-7; 9 bases align to TRBD1. The CDR3 extends over 14 amino acids. Germline trimming cut 3 bases from V and 1 base from J; bases unmatched to any gene: 2. Germline V gene data show CDR1 as SGHRS and CDR2 as YFSETQ. CDR3 coding DNA: TGCGCCAGCAGCTCCGGGACAGGGTCCTACGAGCAGTACTTC. Amino acid sequence: CASSSGTGSYEQYF. Drawing the rest from reference TRBV5-1 and TRBJ2-7, the complete variable domain is KAGVTQTPRYLIKTRGQQVTLSCSPISGHRSVSWYQQTPGQGLQFLFEYFSETQRNKGNFPGRFSGRQFSNSRSEMNVSTLELGDSALYLCASSSGTGSYEQYFGPGTRLTVT.

DNA of the CDR3: TGTGCCAGCTCCCAGGGGCGCAGGTCCGTCTCCCCCACTGAAGCTTTCTTT. Protein: CASSQGRRSVSPTEAFF. The chain links TRBV28 to TRBJ1-1, with D perhaps matching TRBD1 (6 bases). The V end lost 8 bases, the J end lost 4 bases, and 26 bases lay between the germline ends. CDR3 size: 17 residues. Germline CDR1 and CDR2: MDHEN and SYDVKM.

This clone rates as medium-sized. V is TRBV7-6 and J is TRBJ1-2; D may be TRBD1 (6 bases). CDR3 length: 13 amino acids. Germline V gene data show CDR1 as SGHVS and CDR2 as FNYEAQ. Trimming left V 3 bases short and J 6 bases short, with 11 bases between. Written as DNA, the CDR3 is TGTGCCAGCAGCTTTGTCAGGGGACATGGCTACACCTTC. Its protein product is CASSFVRGHGYTF.

The gene calls are TRBV4-1 and TRBJ2-6; D might be TRBD1 (6 bases). The CDR3 has 16 amino acids. Trimming removed 3 bases at V and 2 bases at J, with 11 bases between. Germline CDR1 and CDR2: MGHRA and YSYEKL. The CDR3 region is CASSHQQGPGANVLTF. The CDR3 DNA follows: TGCGCCAGCAGCCATCAACAGGGCCCTGGGGCCAACGTCCTGACTTTC.

The CDR3 region is CASNIQGATTEAFF. CDR3 sequence (DNA): TGTGCCAGCAATATACAGGGGGCTACCACTGAAGCTTTCTTT. The chain carries TRBV6-5 and TRBJ1-1; 9 bases match TRBD1. Losses at the gene ends were 7 bases for V and 4 bases for J; bases not matched to a gene: 7. Germline values: CDR1 MNHEY, CDR2 SVGAGI. The length of the CDR3 is 14 residues.

The CDR3 coding sequence is TGTGCTAGTTCGCGAGGGGGCTACACCTTC. Translating gives CASSRGGYTF. This chain uses TRBV12-5 with TRBJ1-2, with unresolved D. Trimming pared 8 bases from V and 8 bases from J, leaving 9 bases between. Germline CDR1 and CDR2: LGHNT and FRNRAP. The CDR3 runs to 10 residues.

The V gene is TRBV5-1, the J gene TRBJ2-7; 11 positions agree with TRBD1. The CDR3 covers 14 residues. Germline trimming cut 4 bases from V and 5 bases from J; bases unmatched to any gene: 5. Germline V lookup: CDR1 SGHRS, CDR2 YFSETQ. CDR3 sequence: CASSRGQGVNEQYF. CDR3 coding DNA: TGCGCCAGCAGCAGGGGACAGGGGGTCAACGAGCAGTACTTC.

This clone was seen a handful of times. V and J are TRBV5-1 and TRBJ2-2; 8 nucleotides agree with TRBD2. This CDR3 is 17 amino acids long. The trim removed 4 bases at V and 7 bases at J, leaving 15 bases unmatched. The germline V gene has CDR1 SGHRS and CDR2 YFSETQ. The CDR3 protein is CASSAPGGAGAVGELFF. CDR3 sequence (DNA): TGCGCCAGCAGCGCGCCGGGGGGAGCGGGAGCGGTCGGGGAGCTGTTTTTT.

This chain joins TRBV7-2 and TRBJ2-7, with no clear D. Germline V lookup: CDR1 SGHTA, CDR2 FQGNSA. The CDR3 consists of 16 residues. V lost 1 base and J lost 6, with 19 bases in between. The CDR3 DNA reads TGTGCCAGCAGCTTAGGGACGCCTTGGGCCTCCGCCGAGCAGTACTTC. This translates into CASSLGTPWASAEQYF.

The chain joins TRBV5-4 to TRBJ2-2; D ambiguous. This CDR3 spans 12 amino acids. Germline V gene data show CDR1 as SGHNT and CDR2 as YYREEE (reference sequence). V was trimmed by 0 bases and J by 6 bases, leaving 3 bases between them. The CDR3 region is CASSLGSGELFF. In nucleotides, the CDR3 is TGTGCCAGCAGCTTGGGGTCCGGGGAGCTGTTTTTT. The whole variable domain, remainder taken from reference TRBV5-4 and TRBJ2-2, is ETGVTQSPTHLIKTRGQQVTLRCSSQSGHNTVSWYQQALGQGPQFIFQYYREEENGRGNFPPRFSGLQFPNYSSELNVNALELDDSALYLCASSLGSGELFFGEGSRLTVL.

This clone was counted a single time. This chain joins TRBV14 and TRBJ2-1, with TRBD2 matching over 11 bases. The V and J ends lost 4 bases and 5 bases, in that order; junction bases with no gene match: 13. The length of the CDR3 is 18 residues. Germline loops: CDR1 SGHDN, CDR2 FVKESK. Here the CDR3 DNA reads TGTGCCAGCAGCCTCTGGGTAGCGGGAGGGAGGTGGCACAATGAGCAGTTCTTC. Residues: CASSLWVAGGRWHNEQFF.

The rearrangement joins TRBV2 to TRBJ2-7, with D hard to call. The CDR3 runs to 11 residues. The V gene lost 4 bases and the J gene lost 3 bases, with 4 bases spanning the gap. Germline loops: CDR1 SNHLY, CDR2 FYNNEI. In nucleotides, the CDR3 is TGTGCCAGCAGTGTGTTCTACGAGCAGTACTTC. This gives the protein CASSVFYEQYF.

The chain links TRBV7-9 to TRBJ2-7; D is perhaps TRBD1 or TRBD2 (7 bases each). Looked up from germline, CDR1 is SEHNR and CDR2 is FQNEAQ (reference sequence). The CDR3 runs 17 residues. V lost 5 bases and J 0 bases, leaving 20 bases between the germline ends. CDR3: CASSGGRGQHFSYEQYF. CDR3 in DNA: TGTGCCAGCAGCGGGGGGAGGGGGCAGCACTTCTCCTACGAGCAGTACTTC. The entire variable domain, with the rest obtained from reference TRBV7-9 and TRBJ2-7, is as follows: DTGVSQNPRHKITKRGQNVTFRCDPISEHNRLYWYRQTLGQGPEFLTYFQNEAQLEKSRLLSDRFSAERPKGSFSTLEIQRTEQGDSAMYLCASSGGRGQHFSYEQYFGPGTRLTVT.

A single count supports this clone. This chain links TRBV19 with TRBJ1-5; D is undetermined. This CDR3 region has 14 residues. Per the germline V gene, CDR1 is LNHDA and CDR2 is SQIVND (reference sequence). V was pared by 5 bases and J by 4 bases, with 12 bases between. The CDR3 loop reads CASSPFRKNQPQHF. CDR3 DNA sequence: TGTGCCAGTAGTCCGTTCCGGAAAAATCAGCCCCAGCATTTT. Variable domain in full (rest from reference TRBV19 and TRBJ1-5): DGGITQSPKYLFRKEGQNVTLSCEQNLNHDAMYWYRQDPGQGLRLIYYSQIVNDFQKGDIAEGYSVSREKKESFPLTVTSAQKNPTAFYLCASSPFRKNQPQHFGDGTRLSIL.

This clone was seen a few times. This chain uses TRBV6-1 with TRBJ2-3; the D is unclear. The CDR3 covers 13 residues. The V gene's germline CDR1 is MNHNS and CDR2 SASEGT. Deletions cut 7 bases from V and 5 bases from J, with 13 bases between. CDR3 nucleotide sequence: TGTGCCAGCAACCCGATGAGAGGAGATACGCAGTATTTT. Encoded protein: CASNPMRGDTQYF.

This clone came up once. CDR3 coding DNA: TGTGCCAGCAGTTTATATGACACAACGCGGTATGGCTACACCTTC. As protein: CASSLYDTTRYGYTF. The rearrangement uses TRBV28 and TRBJ1-2; no reliable D call. CDR1 MDHEN and CDR2 SYDVKM come from the germline V gene. The CDR3 loop spans 15 amino acids. The germline V and J ends were trimmed by 1 base and 5 bases, with 14 bases remaining between them.

This chain connects TRBV19 to TRBJ1-2; TRBD1 agrees at 9 bases. The CDR3 covers 14 residues. V dropped 6 bases and J dropped 5; count of bases not matched to a gene: 7. Germline-derived CDR1 and CDR2 are LNHDA and SQIVND (reference sequence). This chain's CDR3 is CASRGTGKEYGYTF. For the CDR3, the DNA is TGTGCCAGTAGAGGGACAGGGAAGGAATATGGCTACACCTTC. The complete variable domain, with remaining parts taken from reference TRBV19 and TRBJ1-2, reads DGGITQSPKYLFRKEGQNVTLSCEQNLNHDAMYWYRQDPGQGLRLIYYSQIVNDFQKGDIAEGYSVSREKKESFPLTVTSAQKNPTAFYLCASRGTGKEYGYTFGSGTRLTVV.

This clone was seen once. V usage is TRBV6-5 and J usage is TRBJ1-2; a possible D gene is TRBD1 (5 bases). Trimming cost V 6 bases and J 5 bases, with 16 bases left between them. Germline CDR1 is MNHEY and CDR2 is SVGAGI. The CDR3 consists of 14 residues. CDR3: CASRGRQTPYGYTF. The CDR3, as DNA: TGTGCCAGCAGAGGTCGACAGACACCTTATGGCTACACCTTC.

As concerns this clone: At one boundary the junction diverges from the germline segment, which might be a read error. V is TRBV9 and J is TRBJ2-3; weak D call: TRBD2 (5 bases). CDR1 is SGDLS and CDR2 is YYNGEE in the germline V gene. CDR3 length: 16 residues. This CDR3 is CACSVGRTRGTDTQYF. DNA for the CDR3: TGTGCCTGCAGCGTAGGTCGGACTCGGGGCACAGATACGCAGTATTTT.